These 22 T cell receptor beta chains originate from one sample sequenced in a study of blood T cells in healthy people across ages. A sample-barcoded 5' primer and a J-beta primer mix were used in a second PCR of roughly 6 to 11 cycles. TCRdb reprocessed the 5' RACE reads via MiXCR and lists one record per CDR3 protein. The table lists 1.5 million to 2 million distinct CDR3 sequences, roughly 52% of them singletons, with around 2.1% in the top ten. The sequenced sample consisted of blood. These receptors were taken from a middle-aged woman in good health.

The V and J genes are TRBV5-1 and TRBJ2-5; TRBD1 matches 7 bases. The CDR3 loop spans 15 amino acids. Germline loops: CDR1 SGHRS, CDR2 YFSETQ. Losses at the gene ends were 5 bases for V and 2 bases for J; bases not matched to a gene: 9. CDR3: CASRMRTGEQETQYF. As DNA, the CDR3 is TGCGCCAGCAGGATGAGGACAGGAGAACAAGAGACCCAGTACTTC.

The chain links TRBV27 to TRBJ2-5; 8 nucleotides align to TRBD2. This CDR3 region has 15 residues. V dropped 7 bases and J dropped 2; count of bases not matched to a gene: 9. Per the germline V gene, CDR1 is MNHEY and CDR2 is SMNVEV (reference sequence). In DNA, the CDR3 is TGTGCCAGCACTTCCCTCCTAGCGGGTCAAGAGACCCAGTACTTC. Protein sequence: CASTSLLAGQETQYF.

The CDR3 DNA sequence: TGTGCTAGTGGTTTGGTACTTGGCAGGGAATGGTATGGCTACACCTTC. This gives the protein CASGLVLGREWYGYTF. The chain is built from TRBV12-5 and TRBJ1-2; perhaps TRBD1 as D (5 bases). Trimming took 0 bases from V and 5 from J, leaving 16 bases between them. This CDR3 comprises 16 residues. In germline, CDR1 is LGHNT, CDR2 FRNRAP.

This clonotype was picked up a small number of times. The junction departs from the called germline gene at one end, perhaps through a read error. The chain uses TRBV6-2 or TRBV6-3 and TRBJ2-1; 7 bases are a match to TRBD1. In germline, CDR1 is MNHEY, CDR2 SVGEGT. The CDR3 contains 16 residues. This CDR3 is CASRAHFTGAYNEQFF. CDR3 in DNA: TGTGCCAGCAGGGCACACTTCACAGGGGCCTACAATGAGCAGTTTTTC.

The chain couples TRBV15 to TRBJ2-5; possible D gene TRBD1, 5 bases. Trimming removed 0 bases at V and 5 bases at J, with 13 bases between. CDR3 length equals 15 residues. Germline values: CDR1 LNHNV, CDR2 YYDKDF (reference sequence). CDR3 protein: CATSRDRVSVETQYF. The CDR3 coding sequence is TGTGCCACCAGCAGAGACAGGGTTTCGGTTGAGACCCAGTACTTC.

This chain uses TRBV29-1 with TRBJ2-5; D unresolved. The V gene lost 7 bases and the J gene lost 1 base, with 13 bases spanning the gap. The length of the CDR3 is 13 residues. Germline CDR1 and CDR2: SQVTM and ANQGSEA. CDR3: CSARALFQETQYF. CDR3 DNA sequence: TGCAGCGCACGTGCCCTTTTCCAAGAGACCCAGTACTTC.

This clonotype was detected a few times. This chain links TRBV4-2 with TRBJ2-3; D call uncertain. This CDR3 spans 12 amino acids. Trimming took off 0 bases at V and 6 bases at J, with 4 bases between the two ends. Germline V gene sequence: CDR1 LGHNA, CDR2 YNFKEQ. CDR3 nucleotide sequence: TGTGCCAGCAGCCAAGATTTCGATACGCAGTATTTT. This translates into CASSQDFDTQYF.

This clonotype was picked up a small number of times. The chain carries TRBV7-2 and TRBJ2-7; 7 bases are a match to TRBD2. Germline V gene lookup returns CDR1 SGHTA and CDR2 FQGNSA. Unmatched junction bases numbered 6, after V lost 1 base and J lost 6 bases. This CDR3 spans 14 amino acids. The CDR3 loop reads CASSLVSGEGEQYF. The DNA for the CDR3 is TGTGCCAGCAGCTTAGTCAGCGGGGAAGGCGAGCAGTACTTC. The variable domain in full, completed from reference TRBV7-2 and TRBJ2-7, reads GAGVSQSPSNKVTEKGKDVELRCDPISGHTALYWYRQSLGQGLEFLIYFQGNSAPDKSGLPSDRFSAERTGGSVSTLTIQRTQQEDSAVYLCASSLVSGEGEQYFGPGTRLTVT.

J is TRBJ1-4 and V is TRBV7-2, with 10 bases matching TRBD1. V lost 1 base to trimming and J lost 5 bases; unmatched junction nucleotides: 4. Germline CDR1 reads SGHTA; CDR2 reads FQGNSA. This CDR3 spans 16 amino acids. The DNA for the CDR3 is TGTGCCAGCAGCTTAGATGGGACAGGGGCGAATGAAAAACTGTTTTTT. This translates into CASSLDGTGANEKLFF.

With respect to this clonotype: A read error may produce the germline difference seen at one junction end. The rearrangement uses TRBV5-1 and TRBJ2-1; perhaps D is TRBD1 or TRBD2 (5 bases each). The V gene's germline CDR1 is SGHRS and CDR2 YFSETQ. The CDR3 has 14 residues. The CDR3 DNA follows: TGCGCCAGCCGGCCAGAGGGGTTGAACGATGAGCGGTTCTTC. Translating it yields CASRPEGLNDERFF.

As regards this clonotype: One junction end disagrees with the germline gene, perhaps due to a read error. V usage is TRBV7-2 and J usage is TRBJ2-6; D possibly matches TRBD1 or TRBD2 (5 bases each). Germline values: CDR1 SGHTA, CDR2 FQGNSA. The CDR3 has 17 amino acids. CDR3: CASSAPGRSSGADVLTF. The DNA for the CDR3 is TGTGCCAGCAGCGCGCCGGGACGGAGCTCTGGGGCCGACGTCCTGACTTTC.

This chain links TRBV28 with TRBJ2-3; no clear D gene. The CDR3 runs 13 residues. Per germline, CDR1 MDHEN and CDR2 SYDVKM. V was shortened by 10 bases and J by 0 bases, with 11 bases between the two germline ends. This CDR3 reads CAIQPQSTDTQYF. CDR3 nucleotides: TGTGCCATCCAACCTCAAAGCACAGATACGCAGTATTTT.

The chain couples TRBV10-3 to TRBJ1-5; 7 bases map to TRBD1. This CDR3 has 14 residues. Germline CDR1 and CDR2: ENHRY and SYGVKD. V lost 2 bases and J lost 3; bases outside the gene matches: 1. CDR3: CAISEQGVNQPQHF. The CDR3 nucleotides are TGTGCCATCAGTGAGCAGGGGGTCAATCAGCCCCAGCATTTT.

This clonotype was counted only a few times. V is TRBV9 and J is TRBJ2-4; maybe TRBD2 (5 bases). The CDR3 runs to 14 residues. Germline V gene sequence: CDR1 SGDLS, CDR2 YYNGEE. The germline V and J ends were trimmed by 4 bases and 7 bases, with 15 bases remaining between them. As DNA, the CDR3 is TGTGCCAGCAGCCCATCTACGACGGGGAACATTCAGTACTTC. Protein product: CASSPSTTGNIQYF.

This clonotype was detected a few times. This chain connects TRBV20-1 to TRBJ2-3, with TRBD2 identical over 7 bases. Germline CDR1 DFQATT, CDR2 SNEGSKA (reference sequence). The V gene end was trimmed by 4 bases and the J gene end by 1 base; junction bases not matched to a gene: 8. CDR3 length: 15 amino acids. The CDR3 protein is CSAIVAGLRTDTQYF. DNA for the CDR3: TGCAGTGCTATAGTAGCGGGTCTGCGCACAGATACGCAGTATTTT.

This sequence joins TRBV6-6 and TRBJ2-5, with TRBD1 identical over 8 bases. The CDR3 runs 17 residues. From germline, CDR1 is MNHNY and CDR2 SVGAGI (reference sequence). After removal of 5 bases from V and 4 bases from J, the junction contained 15 bases not matched to a gene. The CDR3 nucleotides read TGTGCCAGCAGTCTTACGATCACTAGGACAGGGCGAGAGACCCAGTACTTC. It encodes CASSLTITRTGRETQYF.

The chain has TRBV20-1 and TRBJ2-3; possible D gene TRBD2, 6 bases. This CDR3 has 13 amino acids. The ends were cut back, 6 bases at V and 6 bases at J, with 16 bases in the middle. Looked up from germline, CDR1 is DFQATT and CDR2 is SNEGSKA (reference sequence). DNA of the CDR3: TGCAGTGCCCAGGACTATTCTGGGGATACGCAGTATTTT. Its protein product is CSAQDYSGDTQYF.

The V call is TRBV7-2, the J call TRBJ2-3; TRBD2 matches 11 bases. The junction had 8 bases not matched to a gene; V was cut back by 1 base and J by 2 bases. The CDR3 loop spans 18 amino acids. Germline lookup yields CDR1 SGHTA and CDR2 FQGNSA. CDR3 sequence reads: CASSLELAGATNTDTQYF. In DNA, the CDR3 is TGTGCCAGCAGCTTAGAACTAGCGGGGGCGACTAACACAGATACGCAGTATTTT.

The chain couples TRBV5-1 to TRBJ1-5, with D maybe TRBD1 (6 bases). Trimming shortened V by 0 bases and J by 7 bases, and 11 bases separated the two germline ends. Germline V gives CDR1 SGHRS, CDR2 YFSETQ. The CDR3 has 14 amino acids. CDR3 nucleotides: TGCGCCAGCAGCTTGGGGGGGGCGTACCAGCCCCAGCATTTT. Encoded protein: CASSLGGAYQPQHF.

The DNA of the CDR3 is TGTGCCAGCAGCTCTGAACCGGGTCCTCTTAATGAAAAACTGTTTTTT. Translation gives CASSSEPGPLNEKLFF. The chain couples TRBV11-2 to TRBJ1-4; D gene unclear. Between the trimmed V and J ends, which lost 4 bases and 4 bases, there was a span of 16 bases. CDR3 length equals 16 residues. Germline V gene lookup returns CDR1 SGHAT and CDR2 FQNNGV.

This clonotype was detected a few times. The gene calls are TRBV29-1 and TRBJ2-7; D may be TRBD2 (5 bases). Germline CDR1 reads SQVTM; CDR2 reads ANQGSEA. This CDR3 region has 14 residues. V lost 6 bases, J lost 4 bases, and 19 bases lay in between. The CDR3 sequence is CSVAAPSLGYEQYF. The DNA of the CDR3 is TGCAGCGTGGCTGCCCCTAGCCTCGGGTACGAGCAGTACTTC.

This clonotype has a handful of counts. This chain joins TRBV6-6 and TRBJ1-2, with D unresolved. The length of the CDR3 is 12 residues. Germline CDR1 reads MNHNY; CDR2 reads SVGAGI (reference sequence). The V and J ends lost 7 bases and 6 bases respectively, with 12 bases between them. This CDR3 is CASTGVTDGYTF. In DNA form, the CDR3 reads TGTGCCAGCACCGGGGTAACGGATGGCTACACCTTC.